This is a list of T cell receptor beta chains from one sample in a study of blood T cells in healthy people across ages. TCRdb redid the calling of the 5' RACE reads with MiXCR, one entry per CDR3 protein. The sample shows roughly 1 million distinct CDR3 sequences, around 25% of them seen only once. The same specimen was also included in a second study, on T cells of mothers and their children.

Sequenced input: blood. These receptors were obtained from a girl aged 2-10 years in good health. Each CDR3 is given with its conserved first and last residue. The order of the fields is V gene, D gene, clone size, J gene, CDR3 DNA, CDR3 protein. The D gene is left open where the match is weak. Size values are once, few and many counts, or a class for expanded clones, and some rows have none.

>TRBV27|TRBD1|.|TRBJ1-2
TGTGCCAGCAGTCTCGGACAGGCCCCGCCGAGGAGTGGCTACACCTTC
CASSLGQAPPRSGYTF
>TRBV10-3|TRBD1|few|TRBJ2-6
TGTGCCATCAGCCACGGACAGGACCCCTCTGGGGCCAACGTCCTGACTTTC
CAISHGQDPSGANVLTF
>TRBV4-2|.|.|TRBJ2-2
TGTGCCAGCAGCGCAGCGGTGGGGGGCCTTAACACCGGGGAGCTGTTTTTT
CASSAAVGGLNTGELFF
>TRBV20-1|TRBD1|few|TRBJ2-5
TGCAGTGCTCGCGCCGACAGGGTTAAGACCCAGTACTTC
CSARADRVKTQYF
>TRBV12-3/TRBV12-4|.|few|TRBJ2-3
TGTGCCAGCAGTTCGGTTCAGAGTACAGATACGCAGTATTTT
CASSSVQSTDTQYF
>TRBV9|TRBD2|few|TRBJ2-1
TGTGCCAGCAGCCCACCGGGGCTAGCGGACTTCACGGAGCAGTTCTTC
CASSPPGLADFTEQFF
>TRBV6-5|TRBD1|few|TRBJ1-5
TGTGCCAGCAGTTCCGACAGGGATGGAAAGCCCCAGCATTTT
CASSSDRDGKPQHF
>TRBV20-1|.|few|TRBJ1-4
TGCAGTGCTTGTATGTTGAGTGAAAAACTGTTTTTT
CSACMLSEKLFF
>TRBV29-1|.|.|TRBJ1-2
TGCAGCGTGGGGGGAGGAAGGGCCGAAGCTAACTATGGCTACACCTTC
CSVGGGRAEANYGYTF
>TRBV25-1|.|few|TRBJ2-7
TGTGCCAGCAGTGAATTAGGCGGGCAGTACTTC
CASSELGGQYF
>TRBV5-1|.|few|TRBJ2-7
TGCGCCAGCAGCCCCCTACAGGACCAATACGAGCAGTACTTC
CASSPLQDQYEQYF
>TRBV12-5|TRBD2|few|TRBJ2-1
TGTGCTAGTGGTTTGGTACTGGTTAGCGGGAAAAGCTCCTACAATGAGCAGTTCTTC
CASGLVLVSGKSSYNEQFF
>TRBV20-1|.|.|TRBJ2-1
TGCAGTGCTACTTTGGACTTTTACAATGAGCAGTTCTTC
CSATLDFYNEQFF
>TRBV5-6|.|.|TRBJ2-7
TGTGCCAGCAGCTTGTTGGCCCCAAACTACGAGCAGTACTTC
CASSLLAPNYEQYF
>TRBV10-3|.|.|TRBJ2-1
TGTGCCATCTCCCCTGGAGGGGTGGGCAATGAGCAGTTCTTC
CAISPGGVGNEQFF
>TRBV7-2|.|few|TRBJ1-4
TGTGCCAGCAGCTTAGTAGACGCAACTAATGAAAAACTGTTTTTT
CASSLVDATNEKLFF
>TRBV6-5|.|.|TRBJ1-1
TGTGCCAGTTCGGGACAACAGAACACTGAAGCTTTCTTT
CASSGQQNTEAFF
>TRBV5-5|.|few|TRBJ1-1
TGTGCCAGCAGCTTGTCTCTCTCCACTGAAGCTTTCTTT
CASSLSLSTEAFF
>TRBV7-9|.|few|TRBJ1-1
TGTGCCAGCAGCTTCCTCGAGACGGAGAACACTGAAGCTTTCTTT
CASSFLETENTEAFF
>TRBV29-1|.|few|TRBJ2-5
TGCAGCGTTAGAGGGATCCAAGAGACCCAGTACTTC
CSVRGIQETQYF
>TRBV6-4|TRBD1|few|TRBJ2-7
TGTGCCAGCAGTGAGAGGGGGCTTGTCTGGACGTCCTCCTACGAGCAGTACTTC
CASSERGLVWTSSYEQYF
>TRBV6-6|.|.|TRBJ1-5
TGTGCCAGCAGTTCGGAGGGATTCCAAGAGCCCCAGCAATTT
CASSSEGFQEPQQF
>TRBV29-1|TRBD2|.|TRBJ2-5
TGCAGCGTTTGGCGGGGGGGCTCGGAGACCCAGTACTTC
CSVWRGGSETQYF
>TRBV7-2|TRBD1|few|TRBJ2-1
TGTGCCAGCAGCTTAGCGACCGACAGGGGAGACTCCTACAATGAGCAGTTCTTC
CASSLATDRGDSYNEQFF
>TRBV7-2|.|.|TRBJ2-1
TGTGCCAGCAGCTTGTTGGTGGGTTACTCCTACAATGAGCAGTTCTTC
CASSLLVGYSYNEQFF
>TRBV5-1|.|.|TRBJ2-3
TGCGCCAGCAGCCTGAGTAGTTTGACAGATACGCAGTATTTT
CASSLSSLTDTQYF
>TRBV4-1|.|.|TRBJ2-1
TGCGCCAGCAGCCAAGAACAATACAATGAGCAGTTCTTC
CASSQEQYNEQFF
>TRBV2|TRBD1|few|TRBJ2-4
TGTGCCAGCACCTTGTCGTCGGGACAGGGGGCCAAAAACATTCAGTACTTC
CASTLSSGQGAKNIQYF
>TRBV11-1|TRBD1|.|TRBJ2-7
TGTACCAGCAGCTTAGACCAGGGGGCTGCGGACGAGCAGTACTTC
CTSSLDQGAADEQYF
>TRBV10-3|.|few|TRBJ2-5
TGTGCCACTTTCCCCTCCATCCAGGACAGAGGGAAAGAGACCCAGTACTTC
CATFPSIQDRGKETQYF
>TRBV28|.|few|TRBJ2-7
TGTGCCAGCAGTTTGATGGGGGGGCTCTACGAGCAGTACTTC
CASSLMGGLYEQYF
>TRBV29-1|TRBD2|.|TRBJ2-7
TGCAGCGTTGAATCGCCGGGACTAGCGGGGGGGCGCTACGAGCAGTACTTC
CSVESPGLAGGRYEQYF
>TRBV7-3|TRBD1|.|TRBJ1-1
TGTGCCAGCAGCTTAGGGCTGGGACAGGGCGACACTGAAGCTTTCTTT
CASSLGLGQGDTEAFF
>TRBV9|.|.|TRBJ1-2
TGTGCCAGCAGCGTAGAAACGGAGGGCTACACCTTC
CASSVETEGYTF
>TRBV5-1|.|.|TRBJ1-2
TGCGCCAGCAGCTTTGACAGGCCCGGGGGCTATGGCTACACCTTC
CASSFDRPGGYGYTF